The clone carrying this TCR beta chain was picked up a small number of times. The antigen is unknown. Time point denoted: blood at routine non-recurrence follow-up after resection. Frozen PBMC, nontumor lung or tumor provided whole RNA, which was sequenced unsorted. The sample comes from a study of spatial heterogeneity in lung cancer. Study information: Patients with untreated early-stage non-small cell lung cancer, numbering 72, were the donors. Broader study findings: Ubiquitous expanded tumor TCRs surfaced in blood more at resection than they did at follow-up.

This CDR3 is built from 14 residues. Germline CDR1 and CDR2: MGHRA and YSYEKL. Trimming took 4 bases from V and 6 from J, leaving 14 bases between them. TCRdb reanalysed the 5' RACE reads using MiXCR and keeps one entry per CDR3 protein. The sample lists some 120,000 distinct CDR3 sequences; 9.5% to 15% were seen once. This rearrangement joins TRBV4-1 to TRBJ2-3, with D perhaps matching TRBD2 (6 bases). The sequence was collected from a male donor with early-stage non-small cell lung cancer. This material consisted of PBMCs, taken at follow-up. CDR3 DNA sequence: TGCGCCAGCAGCCCCTGGGGGGATGTGGATACGCAGTATTTT. The encoded protein is CASSPWGDVDTQYF.